This T cell receptor (beta chain) was sequenced in a study of blood T cell repertoires in COVID-19. Here immunoSEQ multiplex PCR was the method, and the copy in TCRdb shows in-frame clones only, minus some. The sample has more than 65,000 clones, roughly 84% seen once. This CDR3 region has 15 residues. Trimming cost V 6 bases and J 0 bases; bases outside gene matches: 5. Germline-derived CDR1 and CDR2 are MNHEY and SVGAGI. This clone was recorded once. This TCR was recovered from a man aged 45-65 years with acute or convalescent COVID-19. This chain joins TRBV6-5 and TRBJ2-4; 7 bases fit TRBD2. The sample consisted of peripheral blood. CDR3 bases: TGTGCCAGCAGACTCGGGAGGCTAGCCAAAAACATTCAGTACTTC. This gives the protein CASRLGRLAKNIQYF.